The 27 T cell receptor beta chains below all came from one sample that was sequenced in a study of OX40 agonist ivuxolimab in advanced cancers. Only in-frame clones appear in the TCRdb table, and some are missing; sequencing was by immunoSEQ multiplex PCR. The sample shows 40,000 to 50,000 clones, more than 85% of them seen only once. Sample: CD4+ or CD8+ T cells sorted from blood, taken in a trial of the OX40 agonist ivuxolimab. The receptors come from an adult with an advanced solid tumor such as melanoma, head and neck, liver or kidney cancer.

V gene TRBV7-2 combines with J gene TRBJ2-3; D is unclear. The CDR3 is made up of 15 amino acids. The V gene lost 1 base and the J gene lost 6 bases, with 14 bases spanning the gap. The germline gives CDR1 SGHTA, CDR2 FQGNSA. CDR3: CASSLVGAAPDTQYF. In DNA form, the CDR3 reads TGTGCCAGCAGCTTAGTAGGTGCGGCTCCGGATACGCAGTATTTT.

The rearrangement links TRBV10-2 to TRBJ1-1; D possibly corresponds to TRBD1 (6 bases). The ends were cut back, 7 bases at V and 3 bases at J, with 15 bases in the middle. The germline V gene encodes CDR1 WSHSY and CDR2 SAAADI. CDR3 length: 14 residues. The CDR3 sequence is CASIRGALDTEAFF. The CDR3 DNA is TGCGCCAGCATCAGGGGTGCTTTGGACACTGAAGCTTTCTTT.

CDR3 bases: TGTGCCAGCAGTCCCCGGGACAGGGTTTCGGGTCAGCCCCAGCATTTT. Protein product: CASSPRDRVSGQPQHF. This sequence joins TRBV27 and TRBJ1-5; 9 bases are a match to TRBD1. The CDR3 consists of 16 residues. The germline gives CDR1 MNHEY, CDR2 SMNVEV (reference sequence). V dropped 5 bases and J dropped 6; count of bases not matched to a gene: 11.

The J gene is TRBJ2-1, the V gene TRBV27; no firm D call. Germline V gene sequence: CDR1 MNHEY, CDR2 SMNVEV (reference sequence). Trimming stripped 10 bases from V and 10 bases from J, with 14 bases between. The CDR3 loop spans 11 amino acids. The CDR3, as DNA: TGTGCCACGTTCTCGCGCCTGGAGCAGTTCTTC. Translation: CATFSRLEQFF.

The chain carries TRBV7-8 and TRBJ1-4, with 9 bases matching TRBD1. V dropped 4 bases and J dropped 4; count of bases not matched to a gene: 4. CDR3 length equals 15 residues. Germline V lookup: CDR1 SGHVS, CDR2 FQNEAQ. CDR3 protein: CASSSRQGVNEKLFF. The CDR3 DNA sequence: TGTGCCAGCAGCTCAAGACAGGGGGTTAATGAAAAACTGTTTTTT. Filled out from reference TRBV7-8 and TRBJ1-4, the complete variable domain reads GAGVSQSPRYKVAKRGQDVALRCDPISGHVSLFWYQQALGQGPEFLTYFQNEAQLDKSGLPSDRFFAERPEGSVSTLKIQRTQQEDSAVYLCASSSRQGVNEKLFFGSGTQLSVL.

The chain links TRBV2 to TRBJ2-2, with 9 bases aligning to TRBD2. Per germline, CDR1 SNHLY and CDR2 FYNNEI. J gave up 4 bases and V 7 bases, and 7 bases lay outside the gene matches. The CDR3 runs 15 residues. The CDR3 reads CASNGLAGTTGELFF. The CDR3 DNA reads as TGTGCCAGCAATGGGCTAGCGGGAACCACCGGGGAGCTGTTTTTT.

The rearrangement joins TRBV28 to TRBJ2-5, with D unresolved. Trimming removed 1 base from V and 5 bases from J, with 5 bases in between. From germline, CDR1 is MDHEN and CDR2 SYDVKM. This CDR3 is 12 amino acids long. CDR3 amino acids: CASSLFMETQYF. The CDR3 DNA is TGTGCCAGCAGTTTATTTATGGAGACCCAGTACTTC.

This clone was seen once. The V and J genes are TRBV6-1 and TRBJ1-2; D unclear. Trimming removed 6 bases at V and 7 bases at J, with 15 bases between. CDR1 MNHNS and CDR2 SASEGT come from the germline V gene. This CDR3 region has 13 residues. The CDR3 is CASRDDGAGGYTF. CDR3 coding DNA: TGTGCCAGCAGAGACGACGGAGCGGGTGGCTACACCTTC.

The chain combines TRBV19 with TRBJ1-6; 7 positions match TRBD1. Germline V gene sequence: CDR1 LNHDA, CDR2 SQIVND (reference sequence). Losses at the gene ends were 4 bases for V and 7 bases for J; bases not matched to a gene: 7. CDR3 length: 15 residues. CDR3 region: CASSKRDSENSPLHF. The CDR3 DNA sequence: TGTGCCAGTAGTAAACGGGACAGTGAAAATTCACCCCTCCACTTT.

The chain links TRBV7-9 to TRBJ2-1; 11 bases agree with TRBD2. The CDR3 contains 15 residues. V was clipped by 6 bases and J by 4 bases; unmatched bases: 5. Germline V lookup: CDR1 SEHNR, CDR2 FQNEAQ (reference sequence). This CDR3 reads CASSLGLADYNEQFF. DNA of the CDR3: TGTGCCAGCAGTTTGGGACTAGCGGATTACAATGAGCAGTTCTTC.

The chain links TRBV28 to TRBJ1-6; D is unresolved. The CDR3 consists of 14 residues. Per the germline V gene, CDR1 is MDHEN and CDR2 is SYDVKM. Between the trimmed V and J ends, which lost 2 bases and 4 bases, there was a span of 6 bases. The CDR3 here is CASSLDGYNSPLHF. The DNA of the CDR3 is TGTGCCAGCAGTTTAGATGGGTATAATTCACCCCTCCACTTT.

This clone was detected once. The chain couples TRBV10-3 to TRBJ2-5, with TRBD2 matching 8 bases. J was trimmed by 0 bases and V by 6 bases; bases with no gene match: 3. CDR1 ENHRY and CDR2 SYGVKD come from the germline V gene. This CDR3 spans 14 amino acids. Written as DNA, the CDR3 is TGTGCCATCAGAACGGGGGGGAACCAAGAGACCCAGTACTTC. Protein product: CAIRTGGNQETQYF.

The chain couples TRBV5-4 to TRBJ1-2; 7 bases are a match to TRBD1. Germline V gives CDR1 SGHNT, CDR2 YYREEE (reference sequence). V was clipped by 4 bases and J by 4 bases; unmatched bases: 4. The CDR3 runs 13 residues. The CDR3 is CASSRDRFYGYTF. The CDR3 region has the DNA TGTGCCAGCAGCAGGGACAGATTCTATGGCTACACCTTC. Full variable domain (outside the CDR3, taken from reference TRBV5-4 and TRBJ1-2): ETGVTQSPTHLIKTRGQQVTLRCSSQSGHNTVSWYQQALGQGPQFIFQYYREEENGRGNFPPRFSGLQFPNYSSELNVNALELDDSALYLCASSRDRFYGYTFGSGTRLTVV.

The CDR3 DNA sequence: TGTGCCAGTAGTTCCTGGACAGATAAGAACACTGAAGCTTTCTTT. Amino acid sequence: CASSSWTDKNTEAFF. This rearrangement joins TRBV19 to TRBJ1-1, with TRBD1 as a possible D gene (6 bases). Germline lookup yields CDR1 LNHDA and CDR2 SQIVND (reference sequence). The CDR3 sequence is 15 residues long. The ends were cut back, 5 bases at V and 1 base at J, with 14 bases in the middle.

V gene TRBV28 combines with J gene TRBJ2-2, with 7 bases that match TRBD2. The CDR3 totals 15 residues. Germline CDR1 reads MDHEN; CDR2 reads SYDVKM. Germline trimming cut 5 bases from V and 0 bases from J; bases unmatched to any gene: 3. The CDR3, as DNA: TGTGCCAGCAGTACGGGAGGCGCGAACACCGGGGAGCTGTTTTTT. Protein: CASSTGGANTGELFF.

The chain couples TRBV10-3 to TRBJ2-7, with TRBD2 matching over 10 bases. Germline CDR1 is ENHRY and CDR2 is SYGVKD. CDR3 length equals 15 residues. With 6 bases clipped from V and 5 bases from J, the junction kept 10 bases outside the gene matches. The CDR3 sequence: CAIRASGGDVHEQYF. In nucleotides, the CDR3 is TGTGCCATCAGAGCCAGCGGGGGGGACGTCCACGAGCAGTACTTC.

This clone was detected only once. CDR3 nucleotide sequence: TGTGCCATCAGTTTGAGACTAGCGGGGGTTGGGAATGAGCAGTTCTTC. Translated: CAISLRLAGVGNEQFF. The chain is built from TRBV10-3 and TRBJ2-1, with TRBD2 matching 12 bases. CDR1 ENHRY and CDR2 SYGVKD come from the germline V gene. The V segment lost 5 bases and the J segment 7 bases; nucleotides outside the gene matches: 9. This CDR3 is 16 amino acids long.

The V gene is TRBV27, the J gene TRBJ1-5; D might be TRBD1 (5 bases). Germline V gene data show CDR1 as MNHEY and CDR2 as SMNVEV (reference sequence). V was pared by 5 bases and J by 0 bases, with 14 bases between. The CDR3 is made up of 16 amino acids. Here the CDR3 reads CASSEWDGDSNQPQHF. The CDR3 DNA reads TGTGCCAGCAGTGAGTGGGACGGGGATAGCAATCAGCCCCAGCATTTT.

The V call is TRBV19, the J call TRBJ2-3, with D possibly TRBD2 on 5 matching bases. The CDR3 sequence is 12 residues long. Per the germline V gene, CDR1 is LNHDA and CDR2 is SQIVND (reference sequence). Trimming pared 8 bases from V and 1 base from J, leaving 7 bases between. In DNA form, the CDR3 reads TGTGCCAGTTCGAGGGGCACAGATACGCAGTATTTT. This sequence encodes CASSRGTDTQYF.

The J gene is TRBJ1-2, the V gene TRBV28; D is possibly TRBD1 (5 bases). The CDR3 loop spans 12 amino acids. In germline, CDR1 is MDHEN, CDR2 SYDVKM. V lost 3 bases and J 5 bases, leaving 7 bases between the germline ends. This chain's CDR3 is CASSFEGYGYTF. As DNA, the CDR3 is TGTGCCAGCAGTTTTGAGGGGTATGGCTACACCTTC.

This chain uses TRBV19 with TRBJ2-1; D uncertain. The germline gives CDR1 LNHDA, CDR2 SQIVND (reference sequence). The CDR3 is 12 amino acids. Trimming removed 3 bases from V and 8 bases from J, with 8 bases in between. The CDR3 coding sequence is TGTGCCAGTAGTATGGTCCGGGATGAGCAGTTCTTC. Its translation is CASSMVRDEQFF.

The chain joins TRBV7-9 to TRBJ2-7; 7 positions agree with TRBD2. Unmatched junction bases numbered 7, after V lost 5 bases and J lost 0 bases. The CDR3 spans 15 residues. Germline assignment: CDR1 SEHNR and CDR2 FQNEAQ (reference sequence). CDR3 sequence (DNA): TGTGCCAGCAGCGATTCCGGGACTACCTCCTACGAGCAGTACTTC. This sequence encodes CASSDSGTTSYEQYF.

This sequence joins TRBV28 and TRBJ1-1; no reliable D call. CDR1 is MDHEN and CDR2 is SYDVKM in the germline V gene. The CDR3 runs to 14 residues. Deletions cut 6 bases from V and 2 bases from J, with 13 bases between. The CDR3 loop is CASRIRVPNTEAFF. Written as DNA, the CDR3 is TGTGCCAGCAGAATCCGAGTCCCCAACACTGAAGCTTTCTTT.

This clone is a singleton in its sample. V gene TRBV10-1 combines with J gene TRBJ2-3, with D unclear. The germline V and J ends were trimmed by 2 bases and 0 bases, with 6 bases remaining between them. The CDR3 has 14 amino acids. The germline gives CDR1 WNHNN, CDR2 SYGVQD (reference sequence). CDR3 nucleotide sequence: TGCGCCAGCAGTGAGGCCCTAAGCACAGATACGCAGTATTTT. Its translation is CASSEALSTDTQYF.

The chain couples TRBV6-5 to TRBJ2-2, with D tentatively TRBD1 or TRBD2 (7 bases each). CDR1 and CDR2 (germline): MNHEY, SVGAGI. Trimming shortened V by 7 bases and J by 5 bases, and 14 bases separated the two germline ends. The length of the CDR3 is 14 residues. The CDR3 region has the DNA TGTGCCAGCACCGACAGGGAGGGTACCGGGGAGCTGTTTTTT. This codes for CASTDREGTGELFF.

In DNA form, the CDR3 reads TGTGCCAGCAGTAGTAGACAGGGCACATCCTACGAGCAGTACTTC. Translating gives CASSSRQGTSYEQYF. The chain employs TRBV7-6 and TRBJ2-7; TRBD1 matches 7 bases. The CDR3 loop spans 15 amino acids. The germline V gene has CDR1 SGHVS and CDR2 FNYEAQ. V was pared by 6 bases and J by 1 base, with 9 bases of the junction left unmatched. The whole variable domain, filled in from reference TRBV7-6 and TRBJ2-7, reads GAGVSQSPRYKVTKRGQDVALRCDPISGHVSLYWYRQALGQGPEFLTYFNYEAQQDKSGLPNDRFSAERPEGSISTLTIQRTEQRDSAMYRCASSSRQGTSYEQYFGPGTRLTVT.

The V and J genes are TRBV19 and TRBJ1-5, with D perhaps matching TRBD1 (5 bases). The CDR3 length is 14 residues. The V gene's germline CDR1 is LNHDA and CDR2 SQIVND (reference sequence). V was pared by 6 bases and J by 1 base, with 10 bases between. The CDR3 DNA reads as TGTGCCAGTAGCTCTCCAGGGAGCAATCAGCCCCAGCATTTT. Its translation is CASSSPGSNQPQHF.